This T cell receptor (beta chain) was profiled in a study of T-cell reconstitution after alpha-beta-depleted transplantation in children (dated by TCRdb to between 2015 and 2016). As for the study more broadly: The study quantitatively tracked T-cell immune reconstitution after TCRalphabeta/CD19-depleted allogeneic hematopoietic cell transplantation in children using TCR repertoire profiling.

For CDR1 and CDR2, the germline V gene lists MGHDK and SYGVNS. The junction shows trimming of 2 bases on V and 2 bases on J, plus 6 bases between the germline ends. Measured from the cysteine to the phenylalanine, the CDR3 is 13 residues long. Only CDR3 DNA remains: 39 bases, in frame from the first base. This clonotype was seen repeatedly, ten times or more. The antigen it recognizes is unknown. Base qualities are missing; no much larger clone stands one base away. The library came from PCR. The sequencer was an Illumina HiSeq 2500. To normalize quantification of the TCRbeta repertoire, the TCR libraries were built with molecular barcoding that relied on unique molecular identifiers. The public reads were run again by TCRdb, first through fastp at Q25 and then through MiXCR, and only productive beta chains were kept. Records with the same CDR3 protein are collapsed into one entry carrying the most frequent genes and DNA. The table for this sample lists more than 150,000 distinct CDR3 sequences; about 6.4% of them were counted only once. The ten largest clones represent 3% to 3.5% of the sample.

The clonotype was recovered from a human donor who donated a stem cell graft to a child with Wiskott-Aldrich syndrome. This specimen was PBMCs from the stem cell graft donor, taken from the stem cell graft. The rearranged segments are TRBV25-1 and TRBJ1-2, with a tentative D gene TRBD1 over 5 matching bases. DNA sequence: TGTGCCAGCAGTGAAGGGGGAAACTATGGCTACACCTTC. Translation gives CASSEGGNYGYTF.